The T cell receptor (beta chain) under discussion was sequenced for a study of neurological immune-mediated disorders. One entry per CDR3 protein, called by TCRdb with MiXCR from the 5' RACE reads. This sample has about 120,000 distinct CDR3 sequences, with around 3% found just once. This clonotype was detected ten times or more. The germline V and J ends were trimmed by 6 bases and 4 bases, with 14 bases remaining between them. This CDR3 has 14 residues. The sample comprised PBMCs. The chain couples TRBV12-3 or TRBV12-4 to TRBJ2-3; possible D gene TRBD2, 5 bases. The sequence was obtained from a woman between 25 and 40 years old with multiple sclerosis. The CDR3 region has the DNA TGTGCCAGCAGACTTTCCAGCGGCCCAGATACGCAGTATTTT. This translates into CASRLSSGPDTQYF.